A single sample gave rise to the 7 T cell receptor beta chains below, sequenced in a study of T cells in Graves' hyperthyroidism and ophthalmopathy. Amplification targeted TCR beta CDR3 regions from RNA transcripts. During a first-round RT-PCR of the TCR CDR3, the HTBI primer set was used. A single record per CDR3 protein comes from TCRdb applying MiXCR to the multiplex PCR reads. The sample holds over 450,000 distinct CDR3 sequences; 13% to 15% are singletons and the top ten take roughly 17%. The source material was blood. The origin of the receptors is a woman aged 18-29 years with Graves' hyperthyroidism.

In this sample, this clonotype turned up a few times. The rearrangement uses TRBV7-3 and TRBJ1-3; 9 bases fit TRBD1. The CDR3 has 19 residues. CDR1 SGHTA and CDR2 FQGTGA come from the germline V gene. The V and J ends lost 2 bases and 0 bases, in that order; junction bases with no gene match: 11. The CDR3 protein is CASSLPLGRTGVSGNTIYF. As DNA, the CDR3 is TGTGCCAGCAGCTTACCCTTAGGGAGGACAGGGGTCTCTGGAAACACCATATATTTT.

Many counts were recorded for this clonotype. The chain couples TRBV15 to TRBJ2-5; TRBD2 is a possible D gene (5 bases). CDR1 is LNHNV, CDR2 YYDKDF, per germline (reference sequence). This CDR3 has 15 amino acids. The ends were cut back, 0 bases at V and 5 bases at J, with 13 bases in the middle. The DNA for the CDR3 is TGTGCCACCAGCAGAGATAAGGGAGTGGAGGAGACCCAGTACTTC. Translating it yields CATSRDKGVEETQYF.

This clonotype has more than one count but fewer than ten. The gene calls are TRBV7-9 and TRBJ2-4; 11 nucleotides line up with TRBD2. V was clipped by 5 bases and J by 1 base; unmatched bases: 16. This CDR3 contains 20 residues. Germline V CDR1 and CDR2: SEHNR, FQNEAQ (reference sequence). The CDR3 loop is CASSPLVGLAELGAKNIQYF. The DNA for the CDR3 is TGTGCCAGCAGCCCGCTAGTGGGACTAGCGGAGCTCGGGGCCAAAAACATTCAGTACTTC. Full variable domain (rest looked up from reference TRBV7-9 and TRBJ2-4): DTGVSQNPRHKITKRGQNVTFRCDPISEHNRLYWYRQTLGQGPEFLTYFQNEAQLEKSRLLSDRFSAERPKGSFSTLEIQRTEQGDSAMYLCASSPLVGLAELGAKNIQYFGAGTRLSVL.

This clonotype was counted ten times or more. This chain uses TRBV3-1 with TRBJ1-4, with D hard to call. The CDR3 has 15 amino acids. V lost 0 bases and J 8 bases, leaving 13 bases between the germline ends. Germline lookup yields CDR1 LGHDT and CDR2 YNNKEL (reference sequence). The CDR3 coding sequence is TGTGCCAGCAGCCAAGAGTACGGAGGGTACGAAAAACTGTTTTTT. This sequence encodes CASSQEYGGYEKLFF.

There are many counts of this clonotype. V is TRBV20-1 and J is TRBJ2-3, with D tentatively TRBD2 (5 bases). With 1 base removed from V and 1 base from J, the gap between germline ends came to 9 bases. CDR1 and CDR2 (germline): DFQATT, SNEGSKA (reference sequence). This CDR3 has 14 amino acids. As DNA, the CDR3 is TGCAGTGCTAGAGGAGGGTGGGGCACAGATACGCAGTATTTT. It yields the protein CSARGGWGTDTQYF.

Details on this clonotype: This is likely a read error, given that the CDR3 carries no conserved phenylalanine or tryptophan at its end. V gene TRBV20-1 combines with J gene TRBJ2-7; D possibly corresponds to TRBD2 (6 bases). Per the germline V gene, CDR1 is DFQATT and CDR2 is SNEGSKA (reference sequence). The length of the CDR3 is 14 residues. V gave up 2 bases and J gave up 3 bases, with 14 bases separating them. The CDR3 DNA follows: TGCAGTGCTAGATCTCCGGGAGTCCGCTACGAGCAGTACCTC. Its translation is CSARSPGVRYEQYL.

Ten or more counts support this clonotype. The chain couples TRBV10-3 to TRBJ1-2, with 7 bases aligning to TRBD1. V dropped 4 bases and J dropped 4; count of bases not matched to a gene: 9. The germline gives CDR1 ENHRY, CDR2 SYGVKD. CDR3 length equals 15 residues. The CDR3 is CAISGRQGLFYGYTF. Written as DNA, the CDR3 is TGTGCCATCAGTGGCAGACAGGGTTTGTTCTATGGCTACACCTTC.